This entry lists 26 T cell receptor beta chains sequenced from one sample in a study of OX40 agonist ivuxolimab in advanced cancers. This table comes from immunoSEQ multiplex PCR, and its TCRdb copy is limited to in-frame clones, with some not included. The repertoire has approximately 70,000 clones, roughly 90% of them found once; the top ten carry roughly 1.3%. This sample comprised CD4+ or CD8+ T cells sorted from blood, obtained in a trial of the OX40 agonist ivuxolimab. These receptors all stem from an adult with an advanced solid tumor such as melanoma, head and neck, liver or kidney cancer.

CDR3 amino acids: CASSQVVGTGPNYGYTF. DNA for the CDR3: TGCGCCAGCAGCCAAGTCGTAGGGACAGGTCCTAACTATGGCTACACCTTC. This chain joins TRBV4-1 and TRBJ1-2, with TRBD1 matching over 8 bases. The germline CDR1 and CDR2 sequences are MGHRA and YSYEKL. The ends lost 1 base at V and 0 bases at J; junction bases unmatched: 7. The CDR3 spans 17 residues.

The chain couples TRBV5-6 to TRBJ2-5, with 7 bases aligning to TRBD2. The germline V gene encodes CDR1 SGHDT and CDR2 YYEEEE. The CDR3 covers 17 residues. V lost 1 base, J lost 7 bases, and 16 bases stayed unmatched. The CDR3 sequence: CASSLSVGTTTRGTQYF. The DNA for the CDR3 is TGTGCCAGCAGCTTGAGCGTGGGGACTACCACCCGTGGGACCCAGTACTTC.

The chain uses TRBV29-1 and TRBJ2-1, with unresolved D. V shed 3 bases and J shed 7 bases, with 13 bases lying between them. The CDR3 covers 13 residues. Germline values: CDR1 SQVTM, CDR2 ANQGSEA. As DNA, the CDR3 is TGCAGCGTTGAGCCCAACGTCGGGAATGAGCAGTTCTTC. Residues: CSVEPNVGNEQFF.

The V gene is TRBV18, the J gene TRBJ1-1, with TRBD1 matching over 7 bases. This CDR3 spans 17 amino acids. The V and J ends lost 0 bases and 4 bases, in that order; junction bases with no gene match: 11. Germline V gene data show CDR1 as KGHSH and CDR2 as LQKENI. CDR3 residues: CASSPPGTVVRSTEAFF. CDR3 nucleotide sequence: TGTGCCAGCTCACCACCGGGGACAGTGGTTAGAAGCACTGAAGCTTTCTTT.

The genes are TRBV2 and TRBJ1-4, with a tentative D call TRBD1 (6 bases). Trimming cost V 6 bases and J 7 bases, with 9 bases left between them. CDR1 is SNHLY and CDR2 is FYNNEI in the germline V gene. The CDR3 consists of 12 residues. CDR3 in DNA: TGTGCCAGCAGCCAGGGGAGTGAAAAACTGTTTTTT. Translated, it gives CASSQGSEKLFF.

For the CDR3, the DNA is TGTGCCAGCGCCAGGGAGGGGGCCAACACCGGGGAGCTGTTTTTT. Translated: CASAREGANTGELFF. The chain combines TRBV18 with TRBJ2-2, with D tentatively TRBD1 or TRBD2 (7 bases each). Between the trimmed V and J ends, which lost 8 bases and 2 bases, there was a span of 15 bases. The CDR3 is 15 amino acids. Germline V CDR1 and CDR2: KGHSH, LQKENI.

J is TRBJ1-1 and V is TRBV11-2; the D gene is possibly TRBD1 (6 bases). Germline-derived CDR1 and CDR2 are SGHAT and FQNNGV. The CDR3 covers 15 residues. V lost 3 bases to trimming and J lost 3 bases, with 14 bases between them. CDR3 loop: CASSLTTGRDTEAFF. CDR3 DNA sequence: TGTGCCAGCAGCTTGACTACAGGGAGGGACACTGAAGCTTTCTTT.

The chain combines TRBV9 with TRBJ2-7, with TRBD2 identical over 7 bases. This CDR3 is 17 amino acids long. V was clipped by 0 bases and J by 4 bases; unmatched bases: 13. Germline CDR1 and CDR2: SGDLS and YYNGEE. CDR3 residues: CASSVVGGGPYRYEQYF. As DNA, the CDR3 is TGTGCCAGCAGCGTAGTTGGGGGAGGGCCGTATCGATACGAGCAGTACTTC. The whole variable domain, remainder taken from reference TRBV9 and TRBJ2-7, is DSGVTQTPKHLITATGQRVTLRCSPRSGDLSVYWYQQSLDQGLQFLIQYYNGEERAKGNILERFSAQQFPDLHSELNLSSLELGDSALYFCASSVVGGGPYRYEQYFGPGTRLTVT.

The genes are TRBV7-9 and TRBJ1-2; D call uncertain. Per germline, CDR1 SEHNR and CDR2 FQNEAQ (reference sequence). V was shortened by 5 bases and J by 7 bases, with 11 bases between the two germline ends. This CDR3 region has 12 residues. CDR3 nucleotide sequence: TGTGCCAGCAGCGCAACAGAGCCTGGCTACACCTTC. This encodes CASSATEPGYTF.

In its sample, this clone was seen once. The CDR3: CASSLAGGRDNEKLFF. CDR3 sequence (DNA): TGCGCCAGCAGCTTGGCCGGGGGGCGAGATAATGAAAAACTGTTTTTT. The chain recombines TRBV5-1 with TRBJ1-4; D possibly corresponds to TRBD1 (6 bases). The germline CDR1 and CDR2 sequences are SGHRS and YFSETQ. The CDR3 runs to 16 residues. V lost 0 bases and J lost 4, with 13 bases in between.

V is TRBV10-3 and J is TRBJ1-5; a weak D match, TRBD1 (5 bases). CDR3 size: 13 residues. Trimming pared 11 bases from V and 5 bases from J, leaving 16 bases between. The germline CDR1 and CDR2 sequences are ENHRY and SYGVKD. The CDR3 region has the DNA TGTGCCTCTAACAGCAGGGTCGATCAGCCCCAGCATTTT. Protein product: CASNSRVDQPQHF.

The chain employs TRBV14 and TRBJ2-7, with a possible D match to TRBD1 (6 bases). Trimming cost V 3 bases and J 6 bases, with 15 bases left between them. The germline V gene encodes CDR1 SGHDN and CDR2 FVKESK. CDR3 size: 14 residues. CDR3 DNA sequence: TGTGCCAGCAGCCAGATGGCAGGGGCTGGCGAGCAGTACTTC. Translated: CASSQMAGAGEQYF.

This chain uses TRBV5-1 with TRBJ1-4; D perhaps matches TRBD1 (5 bases). The V gene lost 4 bases and the J gene lost 8 bases, with 15 bases spanning the gap. The V gene's germline CDR1 is SGHRS and CDR2 YFSETQ. This CDR3 region has 14 residues. In DNA, the CDR3 is TGCGCCAGCAGCCGGGACGGGCGAAACGAAAAACTGTTTTTT. Amino acid sequence: CASSRDGRNEKLFF.

The chain is built from TRBV18 and TRBJ1-1; D remains unclear. The CDR3 runs 14 residues. In germline, CDR1 is KGHSH, CDR2 LQKENI. The ends were cut back, 3 bases at V and 3 bases at J, with 11 bases in the middle. CDR3 residues: CASSPSRLDTEAFF. DNA of the CDR3: TGTGCCAGCTCACCCTCCCGTTTGGACACTGAAGCTTTCTTT.

The rearrangement links TRBV29-1 to TRBJ2-5, with TRBD2 matching over 10 bases. The V segment lost 4 bases and the J segment 4 bases; nucleotides outside the gene matches: 9. There are 15 residues in the CDR3. Germline V gene lookup returns CDR1 SQVTM and CDR2 ANQGSEA. The CDR3 sequence is CSVGRGTSVAETQYF. CDR3 in DNA: TGCAGCGTTGGCCGCGGGACTAGCGTCGCAGAGACCCAGTACTTC. Using reference TRBV29-1 and TRBJ2-5 for the parts outside the CDR3, the full variable domain is SAVISQKPSRDICQRGTSLTIQCQVDSQVTMMFWYRQQPGQSLTLIATANQGSEATYESGFVIDKFPISRPNLTFSTLTVSNMSPEDSSIYLCSVGRGTSVAETQYFGPGTRLLVL.

The chain is built from TRBV16 and TRBJ1-3; no reliable D call. This CDR3 comprises 13 residues. V was trimmed by 7 bases and J by 0 bases, leaving 7 bases between them. Germline V gene data show CDR1 as KGHSY and CDR2 as FQNENV. In DNA, the CDR3 is TGTGCCAGCACCCCGGACTCTGGAAACACCATATATTTT. Translating gives CASTPDSGNTIYF.

The chain carries TRBV6-1 and TRBJ2-1, with D perhaps matching TRBD1 (5 bases). The germline CDR1 and CDR2 sequences are MNHNS and SASEGT. V lost 6 bases to trimming and J lost 4 bases, with 10 bases between them. The CDR3 extends over 13 amino acids. CDR3: CASRGPGYNEQFF. The DNA for the CDR3 is TGTGCCAGCAGGGGGCCAGGGTACAATGAGCAGTTCTTC.

This chain uses TRBV2 with TRBJ2-5; D may be TRBD2 (6 bases). V lost 9 bases to trimming and J lost 5 bases, with 16 bases between them. The length of the CDR3 is 13 residues. CDR1 is SNHLY and CDR2 is FYNNEI in the germline V gene. DNA for the CDR3: TGTGCCAGTACTCGAGGAGGAGGGGAGACCCAGTACTTC. This gives the protein CASTRGGGETQYF.

V is TRBV18 and J is TRBJ1-1, with 7 bases aligning to TRBD1. V lost 2 bases, J lost 1 base, and 1 base stayed unmatched. This CDR3 comprises 14 residues. Germline lookup yields CDR1 KGHSH and CDR2 LQKENI. DNA of the CDR3: TGTGCCAGCTCACCAAGACAGGGGAACACTGAAGCTTTCTTT. Its protein is CASSPRQGNTEAFF.

This clone was picked up a small number of times. This chain uses TRBV30 with TRBJ1-1; D is undetermined. V dropped 3 bases and J dropped 11 bases, with 16 bases sitting between them. Germline lookup yields CDR1 GTSNPN and CDR2 SVGIG (reference sequence). CDR3 size: 12 residues. CDR3 in amino acids: CAWSPALLWAFF. For the CDR3, the DNA is TGTGCCTGGAGCCCGGCCCTCCTTTGGGCTTTCTTT.

The rearrangement uses TRBV30 and TRBJ1-2; 7 bases align to TRBD1. Trimming took 3 bases from V and 7 from J; bases not matched to a gene: 8. Germline assignment: CDR1 GTSNPN and CDR2 SVGIG (reference sequence). The CDR3 length is 13 residues. The CDR3 region has the DNA TGTGCCTGGAGGAGACAGGGTATGGGTGGCTACACCTTC. Translated: CAWRRQGMGGYTF.

V gene TRBV7-8 combines with J gene TRBJ1-3, with D perhaps TRBD1 (6 bases). The CDR3 has 14 residues. Trimming pared 3 bases from V and 4 bases from J, leaving 10 bases between. Germline V lookup: CDR1 SGHVS, CDR2 FQNEAQ. CDR3 DNA: TGTGCCAGCAGCTTTTCAGGGGTGGGAAACACCATATATTTT. Translated: CASSFSGVGNTIYF.

The rearrangement uses TRBV23-1 and TRBJ2-5; TRBD2 might be the D (6 bases). TRBV23-1 counts as an open reading frame of uncertain function. The CDR3 runs to 14 residues. The V gene lost 7 bases and the J gene lost 4 bases, with 16 bases spanning the gap. CDR3: CASKGQGGRETQYF. CDR3 bases: TGCGCCAGCAAGGGGCAGGGAGGAAGAGAGACCCAGTACTTC.

The V call is TRBV5-6, the J call TRBJ1-3, with TRBD1 identical over 7 bases. With V trimmed by 2 bases and J by 0 bases, 2 bases remained unmatched. The germline gives CDR1 SGHDT, CDR2 YYEEEE. CDR3 size: 15 residues. CDR3 sequence: CASSFRGTSGNTIYF. The CDR3 region has the DNA TGTGCCAGCAGCTTCAGGGGGACCTCTGGAAACACCATATATTTT.

A remark on this clone: At the DNA level, this CDR3 is encoded by other sequences in the same sample as well. The genes are TRBV7-9 and TRBJ1-2; no reliable D call. The CDR3 sequence is 14 residues long. The ends were cut back, 5 bases at V and 8 bases at J, with 18 bases in the middle. Germline CDR1 SEHNR, CDR2 FQNEAQ (reference sequence). The CDR3 reads CASSPPAVVGGYTF. The CDR3 DNA reads as TGTGCCAGCAGCCCCCCAGCAGTGGTTGGCGGCTACACCTTC. Complete variable domain (other parts from reference TRBV7-9 and TRBJ1-2): DTGVSQNPRHKITKRGQNVTFRCDPISEHNRLYWYRQTLGQGPEFLTYFQNEAQLEKSRLLSDRFSAERPKGSFSTLEIQRTEQGDSAMYLCASSPPAVVGGYTFGSGTRLTVV.

This clone appeared a single time. This chain joins TRBV27 and TRBJ2-1; D is undetermined. The germline gives CDR1 MNHEY, CDR2 SMNVEV (reference sequence). Trimming removed 3 bases from V and 2 bases from J, with 11 bases in between. The CDR3 consists of 15 residues. This CDR3 reads CASSFLGSTYNEQFF. The CDR3 DNA follows: TGTGCCAGCAGTTTCTTAGGGTCAACCTACAATGAGCAGTTCTTC.